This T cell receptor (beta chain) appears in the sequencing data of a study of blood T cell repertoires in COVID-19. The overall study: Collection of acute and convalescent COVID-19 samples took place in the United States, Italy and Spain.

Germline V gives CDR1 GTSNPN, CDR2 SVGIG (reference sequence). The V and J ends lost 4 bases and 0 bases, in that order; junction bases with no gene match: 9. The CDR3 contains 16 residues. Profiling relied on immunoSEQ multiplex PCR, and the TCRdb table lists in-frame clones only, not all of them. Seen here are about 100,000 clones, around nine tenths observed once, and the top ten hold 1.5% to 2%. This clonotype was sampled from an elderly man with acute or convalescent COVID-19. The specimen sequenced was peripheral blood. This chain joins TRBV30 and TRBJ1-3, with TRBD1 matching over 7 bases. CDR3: CAWTPGQAFSGNTIYF. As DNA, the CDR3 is TGTGCCTGGACTCCCGGACAGGCCTTCTCTGGAAACACCATATATTTT.